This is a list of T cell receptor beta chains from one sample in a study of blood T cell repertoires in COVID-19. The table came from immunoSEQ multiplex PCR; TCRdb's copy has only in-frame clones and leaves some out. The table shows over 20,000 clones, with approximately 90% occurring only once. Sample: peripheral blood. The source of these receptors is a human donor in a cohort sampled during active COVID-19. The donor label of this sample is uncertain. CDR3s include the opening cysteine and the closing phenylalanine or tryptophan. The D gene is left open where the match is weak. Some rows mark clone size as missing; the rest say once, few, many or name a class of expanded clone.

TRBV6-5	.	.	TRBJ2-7	TGTGCCAGCACGACCCGACAGTTAAGCTCCTACGAGCAGTACTTC	CASTTRQLSSYEQYF
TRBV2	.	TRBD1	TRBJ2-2	TGTGCCAGCAGACGACAGGGGGGAGGCACCGGGGAGCTGTTTTTT	CASRRQGGGTGELFF
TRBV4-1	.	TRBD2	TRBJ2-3	TGCGCCAGCAGCCAAGAGCACGGGGGGAGCACAGATACGCAGTATTTT	CASSQEHGGSTDTQYF
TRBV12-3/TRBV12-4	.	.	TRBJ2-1	TGTGCCAGCAGTTTATATGGAGCGAATGAGCAGTTCTTC	CASSLYGANEQFF
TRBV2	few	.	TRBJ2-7	TGTGCCAGCACTCGAGGGGGATTTTCCTACGAGCAGTACTTC	CASTRGGFSYEQYF
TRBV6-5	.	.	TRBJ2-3	TGTGCCAGCAGACGCGGCGGCCACGGGGAGTATTTT	CASRRGGHGEYF
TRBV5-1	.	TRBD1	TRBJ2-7	TGCGCCAGCAGCCCAACCGGACAGGCCTACGAGCAGTACTTC	CASSPTGQAYEQYF
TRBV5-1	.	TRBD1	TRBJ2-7	TGCGCCAGCAGCTTAGGGACAGGGGAGGACGAGCAGTACTTC	CASSLGTGEDEQYF
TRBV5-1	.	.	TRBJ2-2	TGCGCCAGCAGCTTGGTTCCTGGACAGATCGGGGAGCTGTTTTTT	CASSLVPGQIGELFF
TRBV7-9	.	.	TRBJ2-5	TGTGCCAGCAGCCGACGAGGCCTAGAGACCCAGTACTTC	CASSRRGLETQYF
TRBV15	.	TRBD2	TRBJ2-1	TGTGCCACCAGCAGAGGGATAGGACTAGCGGTCTACAATGAGCAGTTCTTC	CATSRGIGLAVYNEQFF
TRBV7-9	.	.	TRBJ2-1	TGTGCCAGCAGCTTACCGGGCCCGGGGAATGAGCAGTTCTTC	CASSLPGPGNEQFF
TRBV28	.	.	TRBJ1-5	TGTGCCAGCAGTTCATACAGGGTCTATCAGCCCCAGCATTTT	CASSSYRVYQPQHF
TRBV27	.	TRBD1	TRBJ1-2	TGTGCCAGCAGTCCCCGCCGACAGGGGGCGCACGGCTACACCTTC	CASSPRRQGAHGYTF
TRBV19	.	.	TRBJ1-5	TGTGCCAGTAGTCCATTCCGAGGGAGGGGGAGGGATCAGCCCCAGCATTTT	CASSPFRGRGRDQPQHF
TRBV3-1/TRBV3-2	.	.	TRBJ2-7	TGTGCCAGCAGCCGAGGACACAGCTCCTACGAGCAGTACTTC	CASSRGHSSYEQYF
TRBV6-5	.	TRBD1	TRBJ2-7	TGTGCCAGCATACATAGGACAGGGGGCTTCTACGAGCAGTACTTC	CASIHRTGGFYEQYF
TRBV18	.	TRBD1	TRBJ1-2	TGTGCCAGCTCACCAACCGGACAGGGGTCCTATGGCTACACCTTC	CASSPTGQGSYGYTF
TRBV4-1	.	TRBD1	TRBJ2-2	TGCGCCAGCAGCGCGGGACAGGAGTTCACCGGGGAGCTGTTTTTT	CASSAGQEFTGELFF
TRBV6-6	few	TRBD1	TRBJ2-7	TGTGCCAGCAGTTACTCACAGGGGTTATCCTACGAGCAGTACTTC	CASSYSQGLSYEQYF
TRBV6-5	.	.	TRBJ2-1	TGTGCCAGCAAGTGGAGCATTACCTACAATGAGCAGTTCTTC	CASKWSITYNEQFF
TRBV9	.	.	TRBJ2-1	TGTGCCAGCAGCGTAGCCCCGGCCGGCGGAGCTGAGCGCTACAATGAGCAGTTCTTC	CASSVAPAGGAERYNEQFF
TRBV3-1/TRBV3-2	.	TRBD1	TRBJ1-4	TGTGCCAGCAGCCAAGTGTTCGCAGGGGGTAATGAAAAACTGTTTTTT	CASSQVFAGGNEKLFF
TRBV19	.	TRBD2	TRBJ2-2	TGTGCCAGTGGGACTCTAGCGGGAGATACCGGGGAGCTGTTTTTT	CASGTLAGDTGELFF
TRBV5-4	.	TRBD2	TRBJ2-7	TGTGCCAGCAGCTTGGCTAGCGGGAGAGGCTACGAGCAGTACTTC	CASSLASGRGYEQYF
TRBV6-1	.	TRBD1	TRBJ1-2	TGTGCCAGCAGTGAATGGAGTACAGGGGCCTATGGCTACACCTTC	CASSEWSTGAYGYTF
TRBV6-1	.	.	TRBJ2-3	TGTGCCAGCAGTGAACAGGGGGATACGCAGTATTTT	CASSEQGDTQYF